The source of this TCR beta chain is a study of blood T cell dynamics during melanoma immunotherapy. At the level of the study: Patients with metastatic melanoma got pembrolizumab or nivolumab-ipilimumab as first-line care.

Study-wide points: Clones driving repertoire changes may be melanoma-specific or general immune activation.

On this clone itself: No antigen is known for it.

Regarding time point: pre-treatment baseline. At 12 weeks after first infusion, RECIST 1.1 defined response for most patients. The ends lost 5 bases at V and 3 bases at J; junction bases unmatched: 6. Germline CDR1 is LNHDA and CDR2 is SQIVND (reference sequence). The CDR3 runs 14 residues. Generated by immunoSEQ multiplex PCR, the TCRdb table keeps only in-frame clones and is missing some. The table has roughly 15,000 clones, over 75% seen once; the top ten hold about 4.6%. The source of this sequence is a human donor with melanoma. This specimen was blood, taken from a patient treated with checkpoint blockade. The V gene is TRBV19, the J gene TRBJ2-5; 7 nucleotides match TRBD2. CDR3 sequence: CASSSGGEEETQYF. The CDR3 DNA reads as TGTGCCAGTAGTTCTGGGGGGGAGGAAGAGACCCAGTACTTC.